The clone carrying this T cell receptor (beta chain) was detected once. The data originate from a study of blood T cell repertoires in COVID-19. In the study overall: Both acute and convalescent COVID-19 samples were obtained from the United States, Italy and Spain. PBMCs, B-cell-depleted T cells, or T cells were the source of the cDNA or gDNA that made up the material.

Between the trimmed V and J ends, which lost 0 bases and 2 bases, there was a span of 14 bases. The germline gives CDR1 KGHSH, CDR2 LQKENI. The CDR3 has 17 amino acids. In the authors' workflow: Researchers report that nucleated cell counts were estimated from reference gene primer amplification. TCRdb's table, derived via immunoSEQ multiplex PCR, lists solely in-frame clones and lacks some. The DNA was the basis for D and trimming; V, J and clone size are from that table. This sample yields more than 100,000 clones, of which 80% to 90% are seen a single time; 25% to 30% belongs to the top ten. Material: peripheral blood. The V gene is TRBV18, the J gene TRBJ2-1; D may be TRBD2 (7 bases). This TCR was sampled from a woman in her seventies with acute or convalescent COVID-19. DNA for the CDR3: TGTGCCAGCTCACCACCAGGGGGAGGGGTGGCCTACAATGAGCAGTTCTTC. It codes for CASSPPGGGVAYNEQFF.